This T cell receptor (beta chain) was identified during a study of cytomegalovirus exposure and HLA in healthy donors (dated by TCRdb to the late 2010s). At the level of the whole study: In an earlier analysis of around 540 of the donors, about 260 Gb of sequence data and approximately 100 million unique TCR beta sequences from about 179 million T cells were reported. Across 300 to 500 genotyped donors of the cohort, an average of about 240,000 unique TCR beta nucleotide sequences per donor were sequenced, and roughly 20% of those sequences were non-productive. Of the approximately 400 genotyped donors, approximately 82% fell in the genetic ancestry cluster associated with self-reported Caucasian donors. HLA typing covered class I and class II loci at four-digit resolution. A later genetic analysis used genome-wide SNP genotypes for about three fifths of the 666 donors, treating that subset as a discovery cohort. Typing coverage differed by locus: A, B, C, DRB1 and DQB1 were typed in about 620-640 donors, DQA1 in about 510, DPA1 in 600 to 610, and DPB1 in just under 490. Using immunosequencing, the study profiled T cell repertoires from 500 to 800 subjects and related those repertoires to cytomegalovirus serostatus. All discovery cohort repertoires had been generated on a single sequencing platform. To predict cytomegalovirus infection status, the study combined high-throughput TCR immunosequencing, statistical association of individual TCRs with disease status, and machine learning. In a later analysis, previously published TCR beta repertoires from roughly 710 donors were re-analyzed and high-resolution HLA genotyping was added so that TCR occurrence patterns could be studied. Donor age, sex, ethnicity and CMV serostatus were compiled alongside the repertoire data. Because of strong linkage in the cohort, 4 to 6 DR-DQ haplotypes were treated as single units for association and clustering. Along with the approximately 700-subject first cohort, a separate validation cohort of over a hundred different subjects was used. The later analysis used no new phenotypic data to find candidate immune exposures, relying instead on TCR beta sequences and their occurrence across donors. The study was designed to test whether signatures of past pathogen exposure could be identified by cataloging public T cell receptors. An early release that covered roughly 600 HLA-typed donors contained around 300 gigabases of sequencing data and tens of millions of unique TCR sequences. An earlier analysis of fewer than 700 of the donors applied high-throughput TCR beta sequencing to assess whether each TCR beta V gene segment acted as functional or pseudogenic. The paper's findings and limits, for the study overall: A further reported finding was that TCR beta sequences accurately predicted the HLA-A and HLA-B alleles for most subjects in the first cohort. Strong co-occurrence of HLA alleles, especially DR and DQ, made assigning TCR associations to individual alleles difficult. The classifier was reported to diagnose cytomegalovirus status with high specificity and sensitivity in both the original cohort and the validation cohort. According to the authors, the approach could potentially be generalized to other disease states and immunological phenotypes. An association between a missense DCLRE1C variant and V-gene and J-gene trimming of TCR beta chains was found in a later genetic analysis and replicated in an independent cohort. A total of 150 to 200 TCR beta chains were listed by the study as associated with cytomegalovirus. A later analysis reported that several top co-occurrence clusters appeared linked to parvovirus B19, influenza, CMV and Epstein-Barr virus. The earlier analysis of some 540 of the donors excluded approximately 17 rarely observed V segments, including chromosome 9 orphons, because counts were too low. A cluster of highly shared sequence variants was judged likely to represent a technical artifact of the sequencing pipeline. In an earlier analysis of some 550 of the donors, most TCR beta V segments were observed in productive rearrangements about 87% or about 30% of the time, broadly matching IMGT annotations. According to a later analysis, TCR association rates differed among HLA loci, with DRB1 alleles showing the most associated TCRs and HLA-C alleles showing the fewest. Three of the identified cytomegalovirus-associated TCR beta chains were confirmed in vitro to be specific for cytomegalovirus antigens. Because some donors lacked HLA typing at each locus, the association tests relied only on the typed subset. Compared with the approximately 710-donor mean, donors in an Asian-associated ancestry cluster had fewer N-insertions in productive TCRs, according to a later genetic analysis. Roughly uniform sequencing depth across donors was assumed in presence/absence analyses, although this assumption may not hold. In a later analysis, most CMV-associated TCR beta chains were found to appear HLA-restricted, with HLA associations seemingly driven largely by CMV exposure. In a later analysis, HLA-associated TCR beta chains showed more clonal expansion and lower generation probabilities than non-associated chains that were equally common. In this cohort, only TCR beta chains were sequenced, and detectable features were limited by the absence of alpha or paired-chain data. While some public TCRs were present in many individuals, most TCR sequences turned up only very rarely across donors. Correlated functional status among segregating V segments might reflect linkage disequilibrium, but an unknown experimental factor could not be ruled out. The 87-base-pair reads could not distinguish some IMGT-functional V segments, including TRBV6-2 and TRBV6-3, so those segments were excluded. The only immune exposure information available for the cohort was CMV serostatus. Specific HLA alleles were associated with 15,000 to 20,000 TCR beta sequences at a false discovery rate of 0.05 in a later analysis.

About this clone: The clone's antigen remains unknown.

The cohort was made up of hundreds of healthy bone marrow donors. At the time of sampling, every cohort member was nominally healthy, though immune exposures that went unrecorded were likely present. The donor was CMV seronegative and belonged to the group of several hundred seronegative cohort members. A peripheral blood sample was provided by each donor, and peripheral blood mononuclear cells were used for TCR beta sequencing. Genomic DNA was extracted from the blood cell samples with the Qiagen DNeasy Blood Extraction Kit. The CDR3 contains 14 residues, cysteine and phenylalanine counted. Only the CDR3 part of the read is kept: 42 bases, read in frame from the first base. CDR1 and CDR2 (MNHNS, SASEGT) derive from the germline V gene. V is cut back by 2 bases and J by 7 bases, with 4 bases in the junction unmatched. Library construction relied on the immunoSEQ multiplex PCR assay. For the multiplex PCR, a mixture combining 60 forward primers for TCR Vbeta segments and 13 reverse primers for TCR Jbeta segments was used. A multiplex PCR assay on genomic DNA amplified the CDR3 region of rearranged TCR beta genes. On the Illumina HiSeq System, the amplified TCR beta libraries were sequenced as 87-base-pair reads. The published analysis was carried out like this. A later analysis tallied tens of millions of unique TCR beta chains across the 700 or so repertoires, and approximately 12 million of those chains were shared by two or more donors. To remove PCR and sequencing errors, raw reads were error-corrected and collapsed into unique sequences using a nearest-neighbor algorithm that merged closely related sequences. V, D and J gene segments were assigned by aligning CDR3 sequences to IMGT reference sequences. For a sequence to be retained, a match of at least six nucleotides to both a V gene segment and a J gene segment was required. A rearrangement was called productive if the CDR3 had no stop codons and remained in frame with V and J, and every other rearrangement was called non-productive. Following IMGT convention, CDR3 was defined as the stretch from the second conserved V-encoded cysteine up to the conserved J-encoded phenylalanine. Sequences without an unambiguous match to a single V gene segment were excluded from the earlier analysis of several hundred of the donors. In an earlier analysis of 587 of the donors, V segments were called functional above 56.7% productive rearrangements and were called segregating when the between-donor standard deviation exceeded 5%. To diagnose cytomegalovirus status from the catalog of TCR beta chain sequences, a statistical classification framework was built. V and J gene assignment, in a later analysis, came from comparing TCR nucleotide sequences with IMGT/GENE-DB human TR gene sequences. In a later analysis, CDR3 sequences and most-parsimonious VDJ recombination scenarios were assigned using the TCRdist pipeline. In a later analysis, each TCR beta chain was defined by its CDR3 amino acid sequence together with its V-gene family, and reads lacking a unique V-gene family were excluded. In a later analysis, 450 to 600 highly shared, low-generation-probability nucleotide sequences were removed to address suspected cross-contamination and a sequencing artifact. A later analysis calculated a clonal expansion index for each public chain from normalized within-repertoire ranks of inferred template counts. In a later analysis, generation probabilities were computed using a VDJ recombination model fitted to out-of-frame rearrangements, and the results were checked against IGoR. In a later analysis, TCR-TCR, TCR-HLA and TCR-CMV co-occurrence was scored with hypergeometric tests, and a repertoire-size bias correction was applied to TCR pairs. False discovery rates were estimated in a later analysis by permuting HLA or CMV assignments 20 times. A later analysis grouped co-occurring TCRs with DBSCAN, adding TCRdist sequence similarity when clustering within HLA-allele-positive subsets. Co-occurrence clustering excluded repertoires with fewer than 30,000 or more than 120,000 public chains, plus five with anomalous nucleotide sharing. Here the immuneACCESS table is served through TCRdb, limited to in-frame sequences with V and J called. Missing clones are a known gap in these copies; in checked studies unresolved V genes cover under half, and the rest lacks a known reason. That table furnishes V, J and clone size, whereas the DNA furnished D and trimming. The table for this sample lists fewer than 200,000 clones. Roughly 1.3% of the sample is taken by the ten largest.

This TCR was recovered from a woman aged 55-70 years in good health and CMV-seronegative. The sequencing sample was made of PBMCs. The receptor chain draws on TRBV6-1 and TRBJ2-2, with TRBD2 matching 7 junction bases. The CDR3: CASSEWEGGGELFF. The bases are TGTGCCAGCAGTGAATGGGAGGGAGGCGGGGAGCTGTTTTTT.